The 2 T cell receptor beta chains presented below share a single source sample, sequenced in a study of CD8 T cells in Susac syndrome. The RNA, 0.5 to 1 ug, was put through reverse transcription using random hexamers. TCRdb passed the immunoSEQ multiplex PCR reads through MiXCR, listing each CDR3 protein once. Of approximately 220,000 distinct CDR3 sequences listed, around 90% are singletons. What was sequenced was CD8+ T cells from PBMCs. Every receptor here comes from a human donor with multiple sclerosis.

The CDR3 loop reads CSADGALTDTQYF. CDR3 DNA: TGCAGTGCCGATGGCGCTTTGACAGATACGCAGTATTTT. The genes are TRBV20-1 and TRBJ2-3, with unresolved D. The V end lost 6 bases, the J end lost 3 bases, and 13 bases lay between the germline ends. The CDR3 is 13 residues long. The germline CDR1 and CDR2 sequences are DFQATT and SNEGSKA (reference sequence).

V and J are TRBV27 and TRBJ1-2; D unclear. The germline CDR1 and CDR2 sequences are MNHEY and SMNVEV (reference sequence). The CDR3 consists of 16 residues. Trimming took 4 bases from V and 4 from J, leaving 19 bases between them. The CDR3 spells CASSSHTTETRYGYTF. The CDR3 DNA follows: TGTGCCAGCAGTTCTCATACCACAGAAACCCGCTATGGCTACACCTTC.